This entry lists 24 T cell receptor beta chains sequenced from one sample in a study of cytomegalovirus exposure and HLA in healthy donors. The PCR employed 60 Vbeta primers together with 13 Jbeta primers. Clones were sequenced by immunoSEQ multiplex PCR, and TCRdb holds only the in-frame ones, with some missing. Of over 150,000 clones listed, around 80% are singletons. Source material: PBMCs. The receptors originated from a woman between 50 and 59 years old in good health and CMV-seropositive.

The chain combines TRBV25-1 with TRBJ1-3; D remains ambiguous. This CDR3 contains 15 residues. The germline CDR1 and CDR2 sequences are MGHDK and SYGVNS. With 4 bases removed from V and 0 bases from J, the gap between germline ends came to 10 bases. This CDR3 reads CASSAQPSSGNTIYF. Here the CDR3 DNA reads TGTGCCAGCAGTGCACAGCCATCCTCTGGAAACACCATATATTTT. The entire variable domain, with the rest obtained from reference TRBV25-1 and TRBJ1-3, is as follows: EADIYQTPRYLVIGTGKKITLECSQTMGHDKMYWYQQDPGMELHLIHYSYGVNSTEKGDLSSESTVSRIRTEHFPLTLESARPSHTSQYLCASSAQPSSGNTIYFGEGSWLTVV.

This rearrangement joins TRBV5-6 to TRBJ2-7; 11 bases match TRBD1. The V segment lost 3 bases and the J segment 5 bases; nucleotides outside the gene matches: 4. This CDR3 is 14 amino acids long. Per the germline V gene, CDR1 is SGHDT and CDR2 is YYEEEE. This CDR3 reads CASSWDRGIHEQYF. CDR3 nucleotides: TGTGCCAGCAGCTGGGACAGGGGGATTCACGAGCAGTACTTC.

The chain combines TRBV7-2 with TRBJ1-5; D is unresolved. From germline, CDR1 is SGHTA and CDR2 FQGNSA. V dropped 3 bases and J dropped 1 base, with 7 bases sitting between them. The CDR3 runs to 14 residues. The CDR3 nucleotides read TGTGCCAGCAGCTTCAGAGGGAGCAATCAGCCCCAGCATTTT. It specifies CASSFRGSNQPQHF.

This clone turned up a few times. CDR3 nucleotide sequence: TGTGCCAGCAGCCAAGATTTTCGCAGGGTGAATGAAAAACTGTTTTTT. Translating gives CASSQDFRRVNEKLFF. The gene calls are TRBV4-2 and TRBJ1-4; TRBD1 is a possible D gene (5 bases). The CDR3 covers 16 residues. Germline CDR1 is LGHNA and CDR2 is YNFKEQ. Trimming took off 0 bases at V and 5 bases at J, with 13 bases between the two ends.

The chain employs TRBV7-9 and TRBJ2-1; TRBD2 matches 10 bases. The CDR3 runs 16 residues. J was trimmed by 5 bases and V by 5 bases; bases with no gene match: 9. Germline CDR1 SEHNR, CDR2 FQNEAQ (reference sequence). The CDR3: CASSPRASGGDNEQFF. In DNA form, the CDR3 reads TGTGCCAGCAGCCCGAGGGCGAGCGGGGGGGACAATGAGCAGTTCTTC.

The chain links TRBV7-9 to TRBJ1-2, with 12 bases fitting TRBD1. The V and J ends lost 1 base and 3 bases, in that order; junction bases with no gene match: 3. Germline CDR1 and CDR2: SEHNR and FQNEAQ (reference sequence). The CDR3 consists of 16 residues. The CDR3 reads CASSLGRDRGHYGYTF. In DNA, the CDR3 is TGTGCCAGCAGCTTAGGCCGGGACAGGGGGCACTATGGCTACACCTTC.

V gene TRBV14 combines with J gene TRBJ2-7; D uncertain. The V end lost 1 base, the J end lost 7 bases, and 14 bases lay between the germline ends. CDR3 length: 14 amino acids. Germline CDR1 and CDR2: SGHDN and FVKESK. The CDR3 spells CASSQARGVREQYF. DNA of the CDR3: TGTGCCAGCAGCCAAGCTCGTGGCGTGCGGGAGCAGTACTTC.

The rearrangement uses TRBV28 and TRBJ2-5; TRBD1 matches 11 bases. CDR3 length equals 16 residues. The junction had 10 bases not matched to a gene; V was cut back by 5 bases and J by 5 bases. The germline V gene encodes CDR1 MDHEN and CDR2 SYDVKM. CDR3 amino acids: CASSPRDRGFVETQYF. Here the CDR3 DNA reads TGTGCCAGCAGTCCCAGGGACAGGGGGTTCGTGGAGACCCAGTACTTC. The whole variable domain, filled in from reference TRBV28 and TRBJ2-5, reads DVKVTQSSRYLVKRTGEKVFLECVQDMDHENMFWYRQDPGLGLRLIYFSYDVKMKEKGDIPEGYSVSREKKERFSLILESASTNQTSMYLCASSPRDRGFVETQYFGPGTRLLVL.

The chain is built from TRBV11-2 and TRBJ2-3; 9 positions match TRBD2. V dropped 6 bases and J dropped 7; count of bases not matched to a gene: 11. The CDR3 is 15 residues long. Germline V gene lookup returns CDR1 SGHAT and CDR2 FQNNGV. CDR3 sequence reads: CASRPLAGPQNTQYF. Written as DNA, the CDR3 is TGTGCCAGCAGACCCCTAGCGGGACCACAAAATACGCAGTATTTT.

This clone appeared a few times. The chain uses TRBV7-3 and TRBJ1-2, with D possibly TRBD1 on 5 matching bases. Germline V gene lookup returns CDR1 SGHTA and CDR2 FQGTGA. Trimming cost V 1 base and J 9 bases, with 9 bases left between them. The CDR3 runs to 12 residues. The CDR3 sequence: CASSLIGGSYTF. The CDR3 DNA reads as TGTGCCAGCAGCTTAATCGGGGGAAGCTACACCTTC.

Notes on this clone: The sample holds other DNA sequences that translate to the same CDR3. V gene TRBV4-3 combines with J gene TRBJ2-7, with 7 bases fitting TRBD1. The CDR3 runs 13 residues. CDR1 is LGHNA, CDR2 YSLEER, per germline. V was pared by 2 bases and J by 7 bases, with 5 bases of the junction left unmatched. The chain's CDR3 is CASSQRTGREQYF. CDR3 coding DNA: TGCGCCAGCAGCCAAAGGACAGGCCGGGAGCAGTACTTC.

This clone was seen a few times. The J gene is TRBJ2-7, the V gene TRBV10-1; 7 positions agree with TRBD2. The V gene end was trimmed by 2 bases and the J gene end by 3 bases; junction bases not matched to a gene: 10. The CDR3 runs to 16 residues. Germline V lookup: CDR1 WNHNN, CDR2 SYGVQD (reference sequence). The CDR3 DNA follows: TGCGCCAGCAGTGAGCCAGGGAGGGGCGTCTGCTACGAGCAGTACTTC. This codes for CASSEPGRGVCYEQYF.

The CDR3 loop is CASVSGSGNTGELFF. In DNA, the CDR3 is TGCGCCAGCGTTTCTGGTAGCGGTAACACCGGGGAGCTGTTTTTT. The chain recombines TRBV5-1 with TRBJ2-2; tentatively, D is TRBD2 (6 bases). The CDR3 contains 15 residues. Germline V lookup: CDR1 SGHRS, CDR2 YFSETQ. Trimming took 7 bases from V and 2 from J, leaving 15 bases between them.

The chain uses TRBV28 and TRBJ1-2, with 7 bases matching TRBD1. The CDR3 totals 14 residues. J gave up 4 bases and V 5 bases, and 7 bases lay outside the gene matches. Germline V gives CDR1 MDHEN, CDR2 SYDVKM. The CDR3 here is CASSGTEGVYGYTF. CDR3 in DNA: TGTGCCAGCAGTGGGACAGAGGGCGTCTATGGCTACACCTTC.

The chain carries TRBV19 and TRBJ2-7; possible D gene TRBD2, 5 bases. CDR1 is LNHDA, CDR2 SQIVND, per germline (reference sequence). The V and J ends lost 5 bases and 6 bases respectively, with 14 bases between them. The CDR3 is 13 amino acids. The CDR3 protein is CASSFRTQSEQYF. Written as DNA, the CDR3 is TGTGCCAGTAGTTTCAGGACTCAGTCCGAGCAGTACTTC.

This CDR3 is CASSKQGFNQPQHF. CDR3 DNA sequence: TGTGCCAGTAGTAAACAGGGGTTTAATCAGCCCCAGCATTTT. The V call is TRBV19, the J call TRBJ1-5, with 7 bases aligning to TRBD1. The CDR3 is made up of 14 amino acids. The V gene's germline CDR1 is LNHDA and CDR2 SQIVND (reference sequence). J lost 4 bases, V lost 4 bases, and 4 bases had no gene match. Drawing the rest from reference TRBV19 and TRBJ1-5, the complete variable domain is DGGITQSPKYLFRKEGQNVTLSCEQNLNHDAMYWYRQDPGQGLRLIYYSQIVNDFQKGDIAEGYSVSREKKESFPLTVTSAQKNPTAFYLCASSKQGFNQPQHFGDGTRLSIL.

CDR3 nucleotides: TGTGCCAGCAGTTCGAGGGCGGGGGGCGAATACGAGCAGTACTTC. Translated, it gives CASSSRAGGEYEQYF. This sequence joins TRBV2 and TRBJ2-7; TRBD2 matches 8 bases. After removal of 5 bases from V and 4 bases from J, the junction contained 10 bases not matched to a gene. CDR3 length equals 15 residues. Looked up from germline, CDR1 is SNHLY and CDR2 is FYNNEI.

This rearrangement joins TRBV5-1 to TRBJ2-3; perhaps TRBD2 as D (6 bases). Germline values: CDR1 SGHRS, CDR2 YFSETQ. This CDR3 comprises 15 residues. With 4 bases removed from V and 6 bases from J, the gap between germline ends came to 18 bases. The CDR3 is CASSRTGLARDTQYF. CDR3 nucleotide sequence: TGCGCCAGCAGCCGAACGGGGCTAGCGAGGGATACGCAGTATTTT.

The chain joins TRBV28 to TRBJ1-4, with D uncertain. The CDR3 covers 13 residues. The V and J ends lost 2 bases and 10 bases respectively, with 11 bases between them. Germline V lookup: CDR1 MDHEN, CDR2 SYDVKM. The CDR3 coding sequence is TGTGCCAGCAGTTTACCCCGCGATGTAAAACTGTTTTTT. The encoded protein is CASSLPRDVKLFF.

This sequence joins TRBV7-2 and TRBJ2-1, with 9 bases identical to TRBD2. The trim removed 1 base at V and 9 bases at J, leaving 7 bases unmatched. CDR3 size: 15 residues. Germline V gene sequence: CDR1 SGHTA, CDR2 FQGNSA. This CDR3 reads CASSLEPSGAGEQFF. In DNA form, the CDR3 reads TGTGCCAGCAGCTTAGAACCTAGCGGGGCGGGTGAGCAGTTCTTC.

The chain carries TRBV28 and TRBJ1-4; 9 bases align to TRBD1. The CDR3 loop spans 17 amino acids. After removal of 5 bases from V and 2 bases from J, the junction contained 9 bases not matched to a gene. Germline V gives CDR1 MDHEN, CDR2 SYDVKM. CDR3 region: CASSRPTGGGTNEKLFF. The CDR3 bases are TGTGCCAGCAGTCGTCCGACAGGGGGTGGCACTAATGAAAAACTGTTTTTT.

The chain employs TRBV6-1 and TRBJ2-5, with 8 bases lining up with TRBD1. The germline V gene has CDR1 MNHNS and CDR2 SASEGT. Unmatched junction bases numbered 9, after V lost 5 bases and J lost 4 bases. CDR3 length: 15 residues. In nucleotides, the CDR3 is TGTGCCAGCAGTTTCAACCCACAGGGGGGAGAGACCCAGTACTTC. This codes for CASSFNPQGGETQYF.

Here the CDR3 DNA reads TGTGCCATTAAACTGTCCACTGAAGCTTTCTTT. Its translation is CAIKLSTEAFF. This sequence joins TRBV5-5 and TRBJ1-1; D is unclear. Trimming removed 9 bases from V and 4 bases from J, with 10 bases in between. CDR1 and CDR2 from the germline V gene are SGHKS and YYEKEE (reference sequence). This CDR3 comprises 11 residues.

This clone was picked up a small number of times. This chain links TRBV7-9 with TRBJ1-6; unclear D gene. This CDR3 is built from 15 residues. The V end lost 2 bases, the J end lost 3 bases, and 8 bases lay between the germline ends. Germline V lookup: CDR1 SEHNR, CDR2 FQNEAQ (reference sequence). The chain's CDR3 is CASSLTSNYNSPLHF. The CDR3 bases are TGTGCCAGCAGCTTAACATCGAACTATAATTCACCCCTCCACTTT.